A single sample is the source of the 2 T cell receptor beta chains below, sequenced in a study of blood T cells in healthy people across ages. Then a second PCR, running roughly 7 to 11 cycles, was carried out with a sample-barcoded 5' primer and a J-beta primer mix. TCRdb re-called the 5' RACE reads with MiXCR, one entry per CDR3 protein. This table has about 970,000 distinct CDR3 sequences, about 51% appearing once. Material: blood. The source is a woman aged 55-75 years in good health.

The chain recombines TRBV7-6 with TRBJ2-5, with 9 bases identical to TRBD2. Losses at the gene ends were 5 bases for V and 7 bases for J; bases not matched to a gene: 8. The CDR3 sequence is 14 residues long. Looked up from germline, CDR1 is SGHVS and CDR2 is FNYEAQ. CDR3 region: CASSPSGTGVTQYF. In DNA form, the CDR3 reads TGTGCCAGCAGCCCTAGCGGGACCGGGGTGACCCAGTACTTC.

The gene calls are TRBV20-1 and TRBJ1-5; D ambiguous. With 0 bases removed from V and 4 bases from J, the gap between germline ends came to 13 bases. The CDR3 is 15 residues long. Germline-derived CDR1 and CDR2 are DFQATT and SNEGSKA (reference sequence). DNA for the CDR3: TGCAGTGCTAGAGAGAGTGGCATACAAAATCAGCCCCAGCATTTT. This sequence encodes CSARESGIQNQPQHF.